These T cell receptor beta chains were read from a single sample in a study of blood T cell repertoires in COVID-19. Data came from immunoSEQ multiplex PCR; TCRdb stores just in-frame clones and leaves some out. The table lists about 110,000 clones, around four fifths of them singletons. Sequencing input: peripheral blood. These receptors were obtained from a woman between 70 and 85 years old with acute or convalescent COVID-19. The CDR3 runs from the conserved cysteine through the conserved F or W. Fields, in order: CDR3 length, J gene, clone size, V gene, D gene, CDR3 DNA, CDR3 protein. A D gene is named only where the DNA matches it firmly. A clone size is listed for some rows: how often the clone was seen (once, few, many), or a class if it is expanded.

len: 16; j_gene: TRBJ1-3; abundance: few; v_gene: TRBV9; d_gene: TRBD1; CDR3nt: TGTGCCAGCAGCTGGGGACAGGGGAGCTCTGGAAACACCATATATTTT; CDR3aa: CASSWGQGSSGNTIYF
len: 15; j_gene: TRBJ2-1; abundance: .; v_gene: TRBV18; d_gene: .; CDR3nt: TGTGCCAGCTCACCACTGGGGCCCTCAGGCAATGAGCAGTTCTTC; CDR3aa: CASSPLGPSGNEQFF
len: 14; j_gene: TRBJ1-2; abundance: .; v_gene: TRBV28; d_gene: .; CDR3nt: TGTGCCAGCATGGGGCAGCCCGCTCTAAATGGCTACACCTTC; CDR3aa: CASMGQPALNGYTF
len: 11; j_gene: TRBJ1-1; abundance: .; v_gene: TRBV28; d_gene: TRBD1; CDR3nt: TGTGCCAGCTGGCGGGACAGTGAAGCTTTCTTT; CDR3aa: CASWRDSEAFF
len: 17; j_gene: TRBJ2-2; abundance: .; v_gene: TRBV7-3; d_gene: TRBD1; CDR3nt: TGTGCCAGCAGCCCGATCCAGGGACAGGGCCGAACCGGGGAGCTGTTTTTT; CDR3aa: CASSPIQGQGRTGELFF
len: 15; j_gene: TRBJ1-3; abundance: .; v_gene: TRBV7-9; d_gene: TRBD1; CDR3nt: TGTGCCAGCAGCCAGGACAGGGGGCTTGGAAACACCATATATTTT; CDR3aa: CASSQDRGLGNTIYF
len: 14; j_gene: TRBJ2-1; abundance: .; v_gene: TRBV19; d_gene: .; CDR3nt: TGTGCCAGTAGTATTTACGGGGGGCGGAATGAGCAGTTCTTC; CDR3aa: CASSIYGGRNEQFF
len: 11; j_gene: TRBJ2-7; abundance: .; v_gene: TRBV2; d_gene: .; CDR3nt: TGTGCCAGCAGTGGCTACTACGAGCAGTACTTC; CDR3aa: CASSGYYEQYF
len: 15; j_gene: TRBJ1-6; abundance: .; v_gene: TRBV7-8; d_gene: .; CDR3nt: TGTGCCAGCAGCTTACAGGCGTCGGATAATTCACCCCTCCACTTT; CDR3aa: CASSLQASDNSPLHF
len: 15; j_gene: TRBJ1-3; abundance: few; v_gene: TRBV28; d_gene: .; CDR3nt: TGTGCCAGCAGTTCCACCCGACAGAGGGGAAACACCATATATTTT; CDR3aa: CASSSTRQRGNTIYF